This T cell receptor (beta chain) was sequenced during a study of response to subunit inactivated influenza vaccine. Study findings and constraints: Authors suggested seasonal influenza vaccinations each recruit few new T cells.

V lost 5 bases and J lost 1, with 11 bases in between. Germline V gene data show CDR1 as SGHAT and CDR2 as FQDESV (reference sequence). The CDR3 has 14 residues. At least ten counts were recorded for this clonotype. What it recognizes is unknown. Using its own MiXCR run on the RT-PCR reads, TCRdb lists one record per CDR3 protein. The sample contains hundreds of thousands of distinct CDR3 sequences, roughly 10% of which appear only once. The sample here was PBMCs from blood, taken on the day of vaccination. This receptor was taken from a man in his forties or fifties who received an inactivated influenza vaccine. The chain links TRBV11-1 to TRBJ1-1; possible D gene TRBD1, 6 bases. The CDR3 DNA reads TGTGCCAGCAGCCTCCAACAGGGGAACACTGAAGCTTTCTTT. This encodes CASSLQQGNTEAFF.